The clone carrying this T cell receptor beta chain was counted a single time. The data originate from a study of control samples from healthy donors and cancer patients. The assay was immunoSEQ multiplex PCR, and TCRdb's table has in-frame clones only and misses some. The table lists over 30,000 clones, more than 85% of them singletons, with less than 2% in the top ten. There are 16 residues in the CDR3. Trimming took off 4 bases at V and 8 bases at J, with 23 bases between the two ends. Germline-derived CDR1 and CDR2 are SGDLS and YYNGEE. The sample taken for sequencing was PBMCs. The receptor was isolated from a woman aged 40 to 55 with lung cancer. The rearrangement links TRBV9 to TRBJ2-3; a weak D match, TRBD2 (6 bases). DNA of the CDR3: TGTGCCAGCAGCCGTTCCCCGGGAGAGGCACGAGGTACGCAGTATTTT. It is translated as CASSRSPGEARGTQYF.